The 11 T cell receptor beta chains given below trace back to one sample, sequenced in a study of PD-1 blockade in classical Hodgkin lymphoma. Sequencing used immunoSEQ multiplex PCR; TCRdb keeps in-frame clones, though not all of them. The sample has approximately 13,000 clones; 80% to 85% are singletons. Each patient experienced a relapse that followed autologous stem cell transplantation, and brentuximab vedotin exposure varied. Material: peripheral blood mononuclear cells (PBMCs), obtained at baseline. These receptor sequences come from a human donor with classical Hodgkin lymphoma.

DNA for the CDR3: TGCGCCAGCAGCCAAGTCTCGGGCTGGTATGGGGGGTGGAACACTGAAGCTTTCTTT. This codes for CASSQVSGWYGGWNTEAFF. The rearrangement uses TRBV4-3 and TRBJ1-1; perhaps TRBD1 as D (5 bases). Trimming stripped 1 base from V and 1 base from J, with 22 bases between. Germline lookup yields CDR1 LGHNA and CDR2 YSLEER. The CDR3 is made up of 19 amino acids.

The sample holds one count of this clone. This chain links TRBV7-9 with TRBJ1-3; D unclear. CDR1 and CDR2 from the germline V gene are SEHNR and FQNEAQ (reference sequence). With 1 base removed from V and 2 bases from J, the gap between germline ends came to 6 bases. The CDR3 contains 14 residues. Here the CDR3 reads CASSLGGPGNTIYF. CDR3 sequence (DNA): TGTGCCAGCAGCTTAGGAGGCCCTGGAAACACCATATATTTT.

This clone has just a few counts. CDR3 nucleotides: TGTGCCACCCGGGACCGCGAACGGTCACCCCTCCACTTT. It encodes CATRDRERSPLHF. The chain employs TRBV10-3 and TRBJ1-6; tentative D call: TRBD1 (5 bases). V lost 10 bases and J 10 bases, leaving 17 bases between the germline ends. Germline CDR1 and CDR2: ENHRY and SYGVKD. CDR3 length equals 13 residues.

For this clone: Compared with germline, one end of the junction differs, possibly owing to a read error. The genes are TRBV9 and TRBJ1-5; D is possibly TRBD1 (6 bases). Germline lookup yields CDR1 SGDLS and CDR2 YYNGEE. This CDR3 is 15 amino acids long. For the CDR3, the DNA is TGTACCAGCAGCGTAGGGGGAGGGGTGAGTCAGCCCCAGCATTTT. It encodes CTSSVGGGVSQPQHF.

The chain has TRBV5-8 and TRBJ2-3; D unclear. The germline gives CDR1 SGHTS, CDR2 YDEGEE. This CDR3 region has 18 residues. V lost 2 bases, J lost 4 bases, and 23 bases lay in between. Here the CDR3 DNA reads TGTGCCAGCAGCTTTCTCCCAACACGGTGGAAATTTTCAGATACGCAGTATTTT. This encodes CASSFLPTRWKFSDTQYF.

The chain recombines TRBV7-2 with TRBJ2-2; D uncertain. From germline, CDR1 is SGHTA and CDR2 FQGNSA. Between the trimmed V and J ends, which lost 0 bases and 4 bases, there was a span of 6 bases. This CDR3 contains 14 residues. CDR3 DNA sequence: TGTGCCAGCAGCTTAGCGTACAGCACCGGGGAGCTGTTTTTT. This codes for CASSLAYSTGELFF.

The chain couples TRBV19 to TRBJ2-1; 12 nucleotides match TRBD2. CDR1 and CDR2 (germline): LNHDA, SQIVND (reference sequence). CDR3 length equals 14 residues. V was pared by 9 bases and J by 8 bases, with 8 bases of the junction left unmatched. CDR3 sequence (DNA): TGTGCCAGCTCCGGGACTAGCGGGTTTCATGAGCAGTTCTTC. Amino acids: CASSGTSGFHEQFF.

This chain uses TRBV14 with TRBJ1-6, with D uncertain. Trimming removed 3 bases from V and 4 bases from J, with 4 bases in between. CDR1 is SGHDN and CDR2 is FVKESK in the germline V gene. This CDR3 is built from 13 residues. In nucleotides, the CDR3 is TGTGCCAGCAGCCAGCGATATAATTCACCCCTCCACTTT. Translated, it gives CASSQRYNSPLHF.

This chain connects TRBV2 to TRBJ1-2, with D possibly TRBD1 on 6 matching bases. Trimming cost V 7 bases and J 1 base, with 19 bases left between them. CDR1 and CDR2 from the germline V gene are SNHLY and FYNNEI. The CDR3 is made up of 16 amino acids. DNA of the CDR3: TGTGCCAGCACCCCGCGGGGGCTTCAGCTTAACTATGGCTACACCTTC. This encodes CASTPRGLQLNYGYTF.

This chain joins TRBV30 and TRBJ1-5, with TRBD1 identical over 7 bases. The CDR3 length is 14 residues. Germline V gene sequence: CDR1 GTSNPN, CDR2 SVGIG (reference sequence). The V segment lost 1 base and the J segment 7 bases; nucleotides outside the gene matches: 7. CDR3 protein: CAWSAIQGRQPQHF. CDR3 nucleotide sequence: TGTGCCTGGAGTGCCATACAGGGGAGGCAGCCCCAGCATTTT.

This chain links TRBV7-2 with TRBJ2-3, with TRBD1 as a possible D gene (6 bases). Trimming pared 1 base from V and 2 bases from J, leaving 10 bases between. The CDR3 covers 15 residues. Germline V gives CDR1 SGHTA, CDR2 FQGNSA. CDR3 sequence: CASSLGGHPTDTQYF. CDR3 DNA sequence: TGTGCCAGCAGCTTAGGGGGGCACCCCACAGATACGCAGTATTTT.